This record covers a single T cell receptor (beta chain). The data stem from a study of blood T cell repertoires in COVID-19. Turning to the study itself: The United States, Italy and Spain were the sources of the acute and convalescent COVID-19 samples. T cells, B-cell-depleted T cells, or PBMCs supplied cDNA or gDNA.

Data came from immunoSEQ multiplex PCR; TCRdb stores just in-frame clones and leaves some out. The sample has under 350,000 clones, 89% seen once. The CDR3 runs 13 residues. V dropped 2 bases and J dropped 7 bases, with 6 bases sitting between them. This study enrolled people aged about 18 to 100 from about two dozen US geographic areas. Two negative PCRs, clearance, or symptom resolution had been documented for recovered Cohort 3 donors. The sequence derives from a woman aged 40 to 50 who had recovered from COVID-19. The specimen sequenced was PBMCs or T cells enriched from blood (not recorded which). This sequence joins TRBV12-3 or TRBV12-4 and TRBJ1-6; unclear D gene. CDR3 sequence reads: CASSLRENSPLHF. The CDR3 region has the DNA TGTGCCAGCAGTTTACGAGAGAATTCACCCCTCCACTTT.